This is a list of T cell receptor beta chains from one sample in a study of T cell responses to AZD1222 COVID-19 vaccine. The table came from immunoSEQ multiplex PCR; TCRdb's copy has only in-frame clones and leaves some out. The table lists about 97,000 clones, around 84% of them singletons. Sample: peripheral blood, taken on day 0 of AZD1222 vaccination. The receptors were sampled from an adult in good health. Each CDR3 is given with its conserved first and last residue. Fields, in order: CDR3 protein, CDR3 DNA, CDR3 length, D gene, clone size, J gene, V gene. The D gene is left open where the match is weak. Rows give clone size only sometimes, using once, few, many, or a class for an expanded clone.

CDR3aa: CASSSNMNTEAFF
CDR3nt: TGTGCCAGCAGCTCGAATATGAACACTGAAGCTTTCTTT
len: 13
d_gene: NA
abundance: NA
j_gene: TRBJ1-1
v_gene: TRBV7-2

CDR3aa: CASSFLQLLYNEQFF
CDR3nt: TGTGCCAGCAGCTTCCTGCAGCTCCTCTACAATGAGCAGTTCTTC
len: 15
d_gene: NA
abundance: NA
j_gene: TRBJ2-1
v_gene: TRBV5-6

CDR3aa: CASSVGARDSTDTQYF
CDR3nt: TGTGCCAGCAGCGTAGGGGCCAGGGACAGCACAGATACGCAGTATTTT
len: 16
d_gene: NA
abundance: few
j_gene: TRBJ2-3
v_gene: TRBV9

CDR3aa: CASRETGSVRAYNSPLHF
CDR3nt: TGCGCCAGCAGAGAGACAGGGTCGGTCCGGGCCTATAATTCACCCCTCCACTTT
len: 18
d_gene: TRBD1
abundance: NA
j_gene: TRBJ1-6
v_gene: TRBV10-2

CDR3aa: CASSLEGGGPYNEQFF
CDR3nt: TGCGCCAGCAGCTTGGAGGGGGGAGGCCCCTACAATGAGCAGTTCTTC
len: 16
d_gene: NA
abundance: NA
j_gene: TRBJ2-1
v_gene: TRBV5-1

CDR3aa: CASSITGATDNEQFF
CDR3nt: TGTGCCAGTAGTATAACCGGCGCCACCGACAATGAGCAGTTCTTC
len: 15
d_gene: NA
abundance: NA
j_gene: TRBJ2-1
v_gene: TRBV19

CDR3aa: CASSQEGLAGEQFF
CDR3nt: TGCGCCAGCAGCCAAGAGGGGCTAGCAGGTGAGCAGTTCTTC
len: 14
d_gene: NA
abundance: NA
j_gene: TRBJ2-1
v_gene: TRBV4-1

CDR3aa: CATSRDLGTGGGYTF
CDR3nt: TGTGCCACCAGCAGAGATCTGGGGACAGGGGGCGGCTACACCTTC
len: 15
d_gene: TRBD1
abundance: NA
j_gene: TRBJ1-2
v_gene: TRBV15

CDR3aa: CASSSQTVNYGYTF
CDR3nt: TGTGCCAGCAGTTCCCAGACAGTCAACTATGGCTACACCTTC
len: 14
d_gene: NA
abundance: NA
j_gene: TRBJ1-2
v_gene: TRBV7-2

CDR3aa: CACNNQGFATNEKLFF
CDR3nt: TGTGCCTGTAACAATCAGGGGTTTGCAACTAATGAAAAACTGTTTTTT
len: 16
d_gene: NA
abundance: NA
j_gene: TRBJ1-4
v_gene: TRBV30

CDR3aa: CAWSAGQVAGNTIYF
CDR3nt: TGTGCCTGGAGTGCAGGACAGGTGGCTGGAAACACCATATATTTT
len: 15
d_gene: TRBD1
abundance: NA
j_gene: TRBJ1-3
v_gene: TRBV30

CDR3aa: CSVGLQGASQPQHF
CDR3nt: TGCAGCGTTGGATTACAGGGGGCAAGTCAGCCCCAGCATTTT
len: 14
d_gene: TRBD1
abundance: NA
j_gene: TRBJ1-5
v_gene: TRBV29-1

CDR3aa: CASDGRPNEKLFF
CDR3nt: TGTGCCAGCGATGGACGGCCTAATGAAAAACTGTTTTTT
len: 13
d_gene: NA
abundance: few
j_gene: TRBJ1-4
v_gene: TRBV2

CDR3aa: CASSMRQRDQPQHF
CDR3nt: TGTGCCAGCAGCATGCGACAGAGGGATCAGCCCCAGCATTTT
len: 14
d_gene: NA
abundance: NA
j_gene: TRBJ1-5
v_gene: TRBV7-8

CDR3aa: CASSGQESTDTQYF
CDR3nt: TGTGCCAGCTCCGGACAGGAGAGCACAGATACGCAGTATTTT
len: 14
d_gene: TRBD1
abundance: NA
j_gene: TRBJ2-3
v_gene: TRBV18

CDR3aa: CASGVFGGSNQPQHF
CDR3nt: TGTGCCAGCGGAGTGTTTGGGGGAAGCAATCAGCCCCAGCATTTT
len: 15
d_gene: NA
abundance: NA
j_gene: TRBJ1-5
v_gene: TRBV2

CDR3aa: CASSLSGGIVDGYTF
CDR3nt: TGTGCCAGCAGTTTATCAGGGGGCATCGTCGATGGCTACACCTTC
len: 15
d_gene: TRBD1
abundance: NA
j_gene: TRBJ1-2
v_gene: TRBV28

CDR3aa: CASSQEMGVTEAFF
CDR3nt: TGCGCCAGCAGCCAAGAAATGGGGGTCACTGAAGCTTTCTTT
len: 14
d_gene: NA
abundance: NA
j_gene: TRBJ1-1
v_gene: TRBV4-3

CDR3aa: CASSLTGGTEAFF
CDR3nt: TGTGCCAGCAGCTTGACAGGGGGCACTGAAGCTTTCTTT
len: 13
d_gene: TRBD1
abundance: few
j_gene: TRBJ1-1
v_gene: TRBV7-2

CDR3aa: CASSQEGAGAEKLFF
CDR3nt: TGCGCCAGCAGCCAGGAGGGGGCAGGAGCCGAAAAGCTGTTTTTT
len: 15
d_gene: TRBD1
abundance: NA
j_gene: TRBJ1-4
v_gene: TRBV4-1

CDR3aa: CASSLNARGRIQPQHF
CDR3nt: TGTGCCAGCAGCTTGAATGCGAGGGGGCGTATTCAGCCCCAGCATTTT
len: 16
d_gene: TRBD1
abundance: NA
j_gene: TRBJ1-5
v_gene: TRBV7-2

CDR3aa: CATSGDRGPNNEQFF
CDR3nt: TGTGCCACCAGCGGGGACAGGGGGCCGAACAATGAGCAGTTCTTC
len: 15
d_gene: TRBD1
abundance: NA
j_gene: TRBJ2-1
v_gene: TRBV15

CDR3aa: CASSPGATQETQYF
CDR3nt: TGCGCCAGCTCCCCAGGGGCGACCCAAGAGACCCAGTACTTC
len: 14
d_gene: NA
abundance: NA
j_gene: TRBJ2-5
v_gene: TRBV5-1

CDR3aa: CAISEAGRGSDNQPQHF
CDR3nt: TGTGCCATCAGTGAGGCTGGCAGGGGATCAGACAATCAGCCCCAGCATTTT
len: 17
d_gene: NA
abundance: NA
j_gene: TRBJ1-5
v_gene: TRBV10-3

CDR3aa: CASSLVRGTGELFF
CDR3nt: TGTGCCAGCAGCTTGGTGAGGGGCACCGGGGAGCTGTTTTTT
len: 14
d_gene: NA
abundance: NA
j_gene: TRBJ2-2
v_gene: TRBV11-2

CDR3aa: CASSFVTRGLISGANVLTF
CDR3nt: TGTGCCAGCAGTTTTGTAACACGGGGCCTCATCTCTGGGGCCAACGTCCTGACTTTC
len: 19
d_gene: NA
abundance: NA
j_gene: TRBJ2-6
v_gene: TRBV28